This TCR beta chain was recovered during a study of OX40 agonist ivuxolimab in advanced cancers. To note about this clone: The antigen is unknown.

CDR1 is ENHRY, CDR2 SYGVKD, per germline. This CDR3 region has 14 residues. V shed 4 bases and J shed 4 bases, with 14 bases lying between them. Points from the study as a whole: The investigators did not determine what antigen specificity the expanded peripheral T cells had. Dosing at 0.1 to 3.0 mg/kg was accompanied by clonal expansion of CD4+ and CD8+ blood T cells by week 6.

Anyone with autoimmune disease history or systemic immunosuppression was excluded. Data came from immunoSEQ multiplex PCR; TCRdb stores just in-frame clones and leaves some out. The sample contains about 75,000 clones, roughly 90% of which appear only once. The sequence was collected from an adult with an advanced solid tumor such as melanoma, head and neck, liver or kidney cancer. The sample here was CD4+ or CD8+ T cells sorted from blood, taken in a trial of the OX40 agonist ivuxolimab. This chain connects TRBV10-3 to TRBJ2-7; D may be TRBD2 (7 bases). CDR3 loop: CAISAGRGKYEQYF. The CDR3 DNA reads TGTGCCATCAGTGCGGGGAGGGGGAAGTACGAGCAGTACTTC.